The rows below give T cell receptor beta chains drawn from one sample of a study of shared clonotypes between healthy human individuals. The method was immunoSEQ multiplex PCR; TCRdb's version includes in-frame clones alone and lacks a portion of them. The table shows hundreds of thousands of clones, with 85% to 95% occurring only once. The sequencing sample was made of naive CD8+ T cells sorted from blood. All receptors come from a woman aged 25 to 39 in good health. Both conserved end residues are part of each CDR3. The D gene is left open where the match is weak. Clone size, where shown, is once, few, many, or a class for clones that have expanded.

size,J,V,D,DNA,CDR3
-,TRBJ2-7,TRBV27,TRBD2,TGTGCCAGCAGTTTAACACTAGCGGGAGTGGGTGAGCAGTACTTC,CASSLTLAGVGEQYF
once,TRBJ2-7,TRBV28,TRBD1,TGTGCCAGCAGTTCCTCGACAGGGTCCGAGCAGTACTTC,CASSSSTGSEQYF
-,TRBJ2-2,TRBV19,-,TGTGCCAGTAGTATCGGGGTAGCGAGAAAGCCACTGAACACCGGGGAGCTGTTTTTT,CASSIGVARKPLNTGELFF
-,TRBJ1-6,TRBV28,-,TGTGCCAGCAGTTTGGGGGGTATGGGTTCACCCCTCCACTTT,CASSLGGMGSPLHF
-,TRBJ1-2,TRBV21-1,-,TGTGCCAGCAGCAAAGCGTTAGGCGGGGCATGGGGCTACACCTTC,CASSKALGGAWGYTF
-,TRBJ2-7,TRBV4-1,TRBD1,TGCGCCAGCAGCCAGAGGACAGGGGGGTACGAGCAGTACTTC,CASSQRTGGYEQYF
-,TRBJ2-7,TRBV7-9,TRBD2,TGTGCCAGCAGCTCATGGACTAGCGGGAGTAACTACGAGCAGTACTTC,CASSSWTSGSNYEQYF
-,TRBJ2-7,TRBV5-1,-,TGCGCCAGCCACCCCAGTTTCGGGGCTTACGAGCAGTACTTC,CASHPSFGAYEQYF
-,TRBJ2-7,TRBV19,-,TGTGCCAGTACAGGGCGGGAAACCTACGAGCAGTACTTC,CASTGRETYEQYF
-,TRBJ1-1,TRBV29-1,TRBD1,TGCAGCGTGGGACAGGGATTTAACACTGAAGCTTTCTTT,CSVGQGFNTEAFF
-,TRBJ2-7,TRBV27,-,TGTGCCAGCAGTTTACTAGCCCGCAACGAGCAGTACTTC,CASSLLARNEQYF
-,TRBJ1-4,TRBV28,-,TGTGCCAGCAGCCTTAACATCCTAGCGGGGGTGGAGGAAAAACTGTTTTTT,CASSLNILAGVEEKLFF
-,TRBJ2-1,TRBV28,-,TGTGCCAGCAACCCATCCCATACACAGGGAGGAGTGAAGGATGAGCAGTTCTTC,CASNPSHTQGGVKDEQFF
few,TRBJ1-5,TRBV30,-,TGTGCCTGGAGTGTTCAGGGAAGCAATCAGCCCCAGCATTTT,CAWSVQGSNQPQHF
-,TRBJ2-1,TRBV2,-,TGTGCCAGCAGTCATGAACCCGGACCTTCCAACAATGAGCAGTTCTTC,CASSHEPGPSNNEQFF
few,TRBJ2-7,TRBV9,-,TGTGCCAGCAGCGGGGGACTTCCACCCTACGAGCAGTACTTC,CASSGGLPPYEQYF
once,TRBJ2-2,TRBV14,TRBD2,TGTGCCAGCAGCCAAGGAGGATTCGGACTAGCGGGAGTCTGGGAGCTGTTTTTT,CASSQGGFGLAGVWELFF
-,TRBJ2-7,TRBV5-6,-,TGTGCCAGCAGCTTGGACAGTGCCTACGAGCAGTACTTC,CASSLDSAYEQYF
-,TRBJ2-7,TRBV13,-,TGTGCCAGCAGCTTCGGCTCCCGGACTCCCGAGCAGTACTTC,CASSFGSRTPEQYF
-,TRBJ2-3,TRBV7-2,-,TGTGCCAGCAGCTTAGCGACAGGAAGCACAGATACGCAGTATTTT,CASSLATGSTDTQYF
-,TRBJ2-1,TRBV27,-,TGTGCCAGCAGTGTAGAACGTACCTTTGAGCAGTTCTTC,CASSVERTFEQFF
-,TRBJ1-1,TRBV7-2,-,TGTGCCAGCAGCCCCACCTCATGGGGTTACACTGAAGCTTTCTTT,CASSPTSWGYTEAFF
-,TRBJ2-2,TRBV10-3,TRBD1,TGTGCCATCAGTCCGGACAGGGGGAACACCGGGGAGCTGTTTTTT,CAISPDRGNTGELFF
-,TRBJ2-5,TRBV4-1,-,TGCGCCAGCAGCCAAGACGCCGAGGAGACCCAGTACTTC,CASSQDAEETQYF
-,TRBJ1-2,TRBV10-2,-,TGCGCCAGCAGCGGGCAGGGGATCTATGGCTACACCTTC,CASSGQGIYGYTF
few,TRBJ2-7,TRBV7-9,TRBD2,TGTGCCAGCAGCCAGCGGGAGGTTGAGCAGTACTTC,CASSQREVEQYF
-,TRBJ2-1,TRBV14,-,TGTGCCAGCAGCCCGGGACCCGGCTACAATGAGCAGTTCTTC,CASSPGPGYNEQFF
-,TRBJ2-7,TRBV27,TRBD2,TGTGCCAGCAGTCCAGGACTAGCGGAGAGCTCCTACGAGCAGTACTTC,CASSPGLAESSYEQYF
-,TRBJ2-1,TRBV27,TRBD1,TGTGCCAGCAGCAAGACAGGGCCAACCTACAATGAGCAGTTCTTC,CASSKTGPTYNEQFF
-,TRBJ1-2,TRBV29-1,-,TGCAGCGTTGTTTATTGGGACCCCGGCGCCCTCTATGGCTACACCTTC,CSVVYWDPGALYGYTF